The source of this T cell receptor beta chain is a study of chronic HIV infection and antiretroviral therapy. The germline V gene encodes CDR1 SGHTA and CDR2 FQGTGA. V was pared by 0 bases and J by 5 bases, with 1 base of the junction left unmatched. This CDR3 region has 14 residues. Via MiXCR, TCRdb re-called the 5' RACE reads, giving one row per CDR3 protein. The sample includes approximately 40,000 distinct CDR3 sequences, roughly 8% of them seen just once. The rearrangement joins TRBV7-3 to TRBJ1-1, with 9 bases fitting TRBD1. The sample comprised peripheral blood. The receptor was isolated from an adult who had HIV and had not received antiretroviral therapy, or was an uninfected healthy control (not recorded which). CDR3 protein: CASSLTGQGTEAFF. CDR3 nucleotide sequence: TGTGCCAGCAGCTTAACGGGACAGGGAACTGAAGCTTTCTTT.